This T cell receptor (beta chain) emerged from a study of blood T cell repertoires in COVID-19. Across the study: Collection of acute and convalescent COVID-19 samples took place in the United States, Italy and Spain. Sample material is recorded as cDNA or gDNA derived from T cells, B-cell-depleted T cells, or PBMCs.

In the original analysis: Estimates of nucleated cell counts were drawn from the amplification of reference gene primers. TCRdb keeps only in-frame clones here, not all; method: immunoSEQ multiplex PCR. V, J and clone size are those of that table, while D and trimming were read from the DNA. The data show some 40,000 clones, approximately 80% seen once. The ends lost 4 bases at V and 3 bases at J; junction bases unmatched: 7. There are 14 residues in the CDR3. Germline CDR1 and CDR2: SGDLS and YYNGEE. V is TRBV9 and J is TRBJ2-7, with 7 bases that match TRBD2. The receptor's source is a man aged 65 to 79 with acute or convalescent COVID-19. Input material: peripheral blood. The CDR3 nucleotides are TGTGCCAGCAGCACGGGACGGGGGGTCTACGAGCAGTACTTC. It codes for CASSTGRGVYEQYF.